This T cell receptor beta chain was recovered during a study of shared clonotypes between healthy human individuals (dated by TCRdb to the early 2020s). Looking at the study overall: A couple of women and three men aged 18 to 49 years were included in the cohort. Different laboratories and diverse techniques were used to prepare libraries and sequence TCR repertoires, to increase sequencing depth and limit assay-specific biases. Per donor, three plates each were used for CD4 naive and CD4 memory, two for CD8 naive, and one for CD8 memory. To estimate repertoire size and how much clonotypes are shared between individuals, the study performed deep sequencing of blood TCR repertoires from about five healthy adults. Leukapheresis yielded between about 0.94 and 10 billion PBMCs per donor. General conclusions and limits of the study: Even with the large sequencing depth, rarefaction of the sorted-subset datasets indicated that sequencing was incomplete. Based on pairwise subsampling, the degree of clonotype sharing among donors was expected to be affected by sequencing depth. The genetic and exposure-history diversity represented was limited by the small number of donors. When several donors were compared, the shared fraction of clonotypes was 5% to 6.5% for naive CD4, more than 3% for naive CD8, more than 2% for memory CD4, and roughly 0.4% for memory CD8. Sampling was restricted to blood, and TCR repertoires in tissues likely differ from the TCR repertoires found in blood. Larger estimated clonotype richness was generally found for naive subsets than for memory subsets. Clonotypes shared by all four sorted-subset donors showed higher generation probabilities than non-shared clonotypes.

The V end gives up 0 bases and the J end 7 bases, leaving 2 bases in the junction not matched to a gene. Based on the germline V gene, the CDR1 and CDR2 sequences are MNHNS and SASEGT. The CDR3 runs 14 amino acids, cysteine and phenylalanine included. CDR3 DNA only is kept here, 42 bases in frame from base 1. The donors were healthy, HIV-negative adults with no recently reported acute infections or vaccinations. Every donor was a Caucasian adult residing in Nashville, Tennessee, USA. CD4+ T cells were enriched by magnetic negative selection, after which naive cells were positively selected on CD45RA and the negative fraction was taken as the memory subset. Blood was obtained by leukapheresis, after which PBMCs were separated by Ficoll-Histopaque density gradient centrifugation and cryopreserved in liquid nitrogen vapor phase. Analytical flow cytometry was used to check the purity and quantity of each magnetically sorted T cell population. From each sorted fraction, genomic DNA was isolated and quantified by UV absorbance on a Nanodrop 2000c.

TCR CDR3 regions were amplified from genomic DNA by multiplex PCR using the deep immunoSEQ assay. Genomic DNA extracted from each cell subset was distributed evenly over all wells of several immunoSEQ 96-well plates, and each plate served as one replicate. For sorted subsets, each replicate PCR was loaded with about 0.2 ug genomic DNA, equivalent to approximately 33,000 T cell genomes. Purified libraries were measured with a Qubit 3.0 fluorometer, size-checked on a Bioanalyzer 2100, and measured again with the KAPA Library Quantification kit. Each immunoSEQ 96-well plate was sequenced on its own single-read 150-cycle Illumina NextSeq 550 flow cell. On the study's bioinformatics: Because the immunoSEQ output held only junctional sequences and lacked quality scores, the filtering could not match the filtering applied to full-length reads. To assign V/J genes and CDR3, sequences were annotated using PyIR, a Python wrapper for IgBLAST v1.9, with IMGT germline references. Any read was removed if the V/J assignment was weak (E-value above 1e-6), the CDR3 was missing, or the read contained stop codons, out-of-frame junctions, or ambiguous translated residues. V3J clonotypes were defined by identical inferred V gene, J gene, and CDR3 amino acid sequence. To compute the percentage overlap between repertoires, the number of shared unique clonotypes was divided by the size of the smaller repertoire. Three approaches were used to assess repertoire richness: RTK rarefaction, the Chao1 estimator, and Recon v2.1 estimates of unobserved clonotypes. OLGA was used to compute generation probabilities for all TCRbeta clonotypes that the gDNA method yielded from four donors. The clones in this table, taken by TCRdb from immuneACCESS, are in-frame only. Not every clone is retained; where verified, under half of the shortfall comes from an unresolved V gene, and the cause of the rest is unknown. Clonal size and the V and J genes are those of that table, whereas D and trimming came from the DNA. Counted in this sample were around 1,000,000 clones; roughly 77% of them appeared once. Of the sample, approximately 0.9% falls within the top ten clones.

A note on this clone: Its antigen is still unknown. The record has no base qualities; no much larger clone is one base away.

The origin of this receptor is a man aged 18 to 30 in good health. Some clones in this sample may be carry-over from other donors' samples. Material for sequencing was memory CD4+ T cells from PBMCs. Per the publication, the cell subset or site label means: CD45RA-negative fraction. This chain joins TRBV6-1 to TRBJ1-2; 10 bases in the middle match TRBD1. The nucleotides read TGTGCCAGCAGTGAAGCGACAGGGGGCTCTGGCTACACCTTC. Translated, it gives CASSEATGGSGYTF.